The subject of this entry is one T cell receptor beta chain. TCRdb's copy holds only in-frame clones and misses some; the assay was immunoSEQ multiplex PCR. The table shows fewer than 85,000 clones, with 88% occurring only once. The source of the sample is a study of PD-L1 blockade in urothelial cancer. In the study overall: Investigators checked blood 3 weeks (second dose) and 6 weeks after treatment start. Reported median T cell count for blood samples was 140,000 to 150,000.

This CDR3 comprises 16 residues. V lost 7 bases and J lost 0, with 16 bases in between. CDR1 is SNHLY and CDR2 is FYNNEI in the germline V gene. Specified time point: peripheral blood 6 weeks after treatment start. Between 1 and 8 samples, pretreatment and on-treatment, were given by each patient. Specimen: PBMCs, collected around atezolizumab (anti-PD-L1) treatment. This TCR was sampled from a man in his sixties with urothelial cancer. V is TRBV2 and J is TRBJ2-1; D unclear. The CDR3: CASNNPAVSSYNEQFF. CDR3 coding DNA: TGTGCCAGCAATAATCCGGCGGTGAGCTCCTACAATGAGCAGTTCTTC.